This is a list of T cell receptor beta chains from one sample in a study of Graves' ophthalmopathy and Graves' hyperthyroidism. TCRdb analysed the multiplex PCR reads with MiXCR anew, one entry per CDR3 protein. Counted here are 500,000 to 700,000 distinct CDR3 sequences, under 45% occurring once; the ten biggest clones make up around 4.6%. Sequencing was performed on peripheral blood or thyroid tissue (not recorded which). Every receptor here comes from an adult man with Graves' hyperthyroidism. Both conserved end residues are part of each CDR3. Fields, in order: J gene, clone size, D gene, V gene, CDR3 protein, CDR3 DNA. D genes are given only for firm matches. Not all rows give a size; the values are once, few, many and, for expanded clones, a class.

>TRBJ2-2|many|NA|TRBV10-2
CASPSSTGELFF
TGCGCCAGCCCCTCTAGCACCGGGGAGCTGTTTTTT
>TRBJ2-5|NA|TRBD2|TRBV6-6
CASTDQLAGGKETQYF
TGTGCCAGCACCGACCAGCTAGCGGGGGGAAAAGAGACCCAGTACTTC
>TRBJ2-7|NA|NA|TRBV29-1
CSLDAQGLGEQYF
TGCAGCTTGGATGCGCAGGGTTTAGGGGAGCAGTACTTC
>TRBJ2-7|many|TRBD1|TRBV20-1
CSARETGVHEQYF
TGCAGTGCTAGAGAAACAGGGGTCCACGAGCAGTACTTC
>TRBJ2-7|NA|NA|TRBV20-1
CSVGGGLHYEQYF
TGCAGTGTTGGCGGGGGCCTACACTACGAGCAGTACTTC
>TRBJ1-1|NA|NA|TRBV20-1
CSARGQGLVFF
TGCAGTGCTAGAGGCCAGGGATTGGTTTTCTTT
>TRBJ1-5|many|TRBD1|TRBV7-2
CASSLRPLGQGEQPQHF
TGTGCCAGCAGCTTAAGGCCTCTAGGACAGGGTGAGCAGCCCCAGCATTTT
>TRBJ2-2|many|TRBD1|TRBV3-1
CASSQGGNTGELFF
TGCGCCAGCTCACAGGGGGGGAACACCGGGGAGCTGTTTTTT
>TRBJ2-5|many|NA|TRBV6-1
CASSEMAAYQETQYF
TGTGCCAGCAGTGAAATGGCAGCGTACCAAGAGACCCAGTACTTC
>TRBJ2-3|NA|TRBD2|TRBV11-1
CASSLTIAGGRWADTQYF
TGTGCCAGCAGCTTAACCATAGCGGGGGGGCGTTGGGCAGATACGCAGTATTTT
>TRBJ2-6|NA|NA|TRBV25-1
CASSEYGGSGANVLTF
TGTGCCAGCAGTGAATACGGGGGCTCTGGGGCCAACGTCCTGACTTTC
>TRBJ2-5|NA|TRBD1|TRBV5-1
CASRATTGGSETQYF
TGCGCCAGCAGAGCGACGACAGGGGGCTCAGAGACCCAGTACTTC
>TRBJ1-5|many|NA|TRBV6-6
CASRSTGSNQPQHF
TGTGCCAGCAGATCTACAGGGAGCAATCAGCCCCAGCATTTT
>TRBJ1-3|NA|TRBD1|TRBV9
CASSVDPKGTVSSGNTIYF
TGTGCCAGCAGCGTGGATCCTAAAGGGACAGTAAGCTCTGGAAACACCATATATTTT
>TRBJ1-1|many|NA|TRBV12-3/TRBV12-4
CASTSGLANTEAFF
TGTGCCAGCACCTCGGGGCTGGCGAACACTGAAGCTTTCTTT
>TRBJ2-6|many|NA|TRBV29-1
CSVDPSGANVLTF
TGCAGCGTTGACCCCTCTGGGGCCAACGTCCTGACTTTC
>TRBJ1-5|many|NA|TRBV29-1
CSVGGGPGQPQHF
TGCAGCGTTGGAGGTGGGCCAGGTCAGCCCCAGCATTTT
>TRBJ2-1|NA|NA|TRBV2
CASSAPGLPDNEQFF
TGTGCCAGCAGTGCACCGGGCCTCCCAGACAATGAGCAGTTCTTC
>TRBJ1-3|many|NA|TRBV4-1
CASSQVAHSGNTIYF
TGCGCCAGCAGCCAAGTTGCCCACTCTGGAAACACCATATATTTT
>TRBJ2-5|few|TRBD1|TRBV9
CASSADRVSETQYF
TGTGCCAGCAGCGCAGACAGGGTATCAGAGACCCAGTACTTC
>TRBJ1-6|NA|TRBD1|TRBV14
CASSEVGGTGSYNSPLHF
TGTGCCAGCAGCGAAGTAGGTGGGACAGGGTCCTATAATTCACCCCTCCACTTT
>TRBJ1-1|NA|TRBD1|TRBV6-1
CASSEDRVGTEAFF
TGTGCCAGCAGCGAGGACAGGGTCGGCACTGAAGCTTTCTTT
>TRBJ1-1|NA|TRBD1|TRBV2
CASIQGALLSEAFF
TGTGCCAGCATCCAGGGGGCCCTGCTGTCTGAAGCTTTCTTT
>TRBJ1-2|NA|NA|TRBV6-1
CASRGSGDWNYGYTF
TGTGCCAGCAGGGGATCAGGGGATTGGAACTATGGCTACACCTTC
>TRBJ1-1|many|NA|TRBV12-3/TRBV12-4
CASSTTEGRTTFF
TGTGCCAGCAGTACGACCGAGGGCAGGACGACTTTCTTT
>TRBJ1-2|NA|NA|TRBV12-3/TRBV12-4
CASSLTTDSYGYTF
TGTGCCAGCAGTTTGACGACAGATTCTTATGGCTACACCTTC
>TRBJ2-2|NA|TRBD2|TRBV2
CASSEGLAGRNTGELFF
TGTGCCAGCAGTGAAGGACTAGCGGGAAGGAACACCGGGGAGCTGTTTTTT
>TRBJ2-7|NA|NA|TRBV29-1
CSSEQGLKIYEQYF
TGCAGCTCGGAACAGGGTTTGAAGATTTACGAGCAGTACTTC
>TRBJ1-1|many|TRBD1|TRBV5-1
CASSLDGQGVTEAFF
TGCGCCAGCAGCTTGGACGGACAGGGGGTGACTGAAGCTTTCTTT
>TRBJ2-7|many|NA|TRBV16
CASSLGGGLSYEQYF
TGTGCCAGCAGCCTAGGGGGAGGGCTTTCCTACGAGCAGTACTTC
>TRBJ2-7|many|NA|TRBV12-3/TRBV12-4
CASSLLAGAHEQYF
TGTGCCAGCAGTTTACTCGCGGGGGCCCACGAGCAGTACTTC
>TRBJ1-6|NA|NA|TRBV9
CASSDRDYDNSPLHF
TGTGCCAGCAGCGACAGGGACTACGATAATTCACCCCTCCACTTT
>TRBJ2-6|NA|NA|TRBV7-2
CASTALMIVSGANVLTF
TGTGCCAGCACCGCGCTTATGATAGTCTCTGGGGCCAACGTCCTGACTTTC
>TRBJ2-5|NA|TRBD2|TRBV10-3
CASSFPSGLSQETQYF
TGTGCCAGCAGTTTCCCTAGCGGACTGTCCCAAGAGACCCAGTACTTC
>TRBJ1-6|NA|TRBD1|TRBV14
CARRTGGNSYNSPLHF
TGTGCCCGAAGGACAGGGGGCAACTCCTATAATTCACCCCTCCACTTT
>TRBJ2-6|NA|TRBD2|TRBV2
CASSEFLRGGNVLTF
TGTGCCAGCAGTGAATTCCTGCGGGGGGGCAACGTCCTGACTTTC
>TRBJ1-4|NA|TRBD1|TRBV15
CATSSSQGNEKLFF
TGTGCCACCAGCAGTTCACAGGGGAATGAAAAACTGTTTTTT
>TRBJ1-4|many|NA|TRBV7-9
CASSLEGTWNEKLFF
TGTGCCAGCAGCTTAGAGGGCACATGGAATGAAAAACTGTTTTTT
>TRBJ2-7|NA|TRBD1|TRBV7-9
CASSFRDRGRVGVEQYF
TGTGCCAGCAGCTTCCGGGACAGGGGGCGCGTGGGGGTCGAGCAGTACTTC
>TRBJ1-5|NA|TRBD1|TRBV7-9
CASSLNPGTGEDQPRHF
TGTGCCAGCAGCTTGAACCCAGGGACAGGGGAGGATCAGCCCCGGCATTTT
>TRBJ2-5|few|TRBD2|TRBV6-5
CASSLGTSGGAMETQYF
TGTGCCAGCAGTTTAGGGACTAGCGGGGGGGCCATGGAGACCCAGTACTTC
>TRBJ1-2|many|NA|TRBV5-8
CASTSGAGGYTF
TGTGCCAGCACCTCCGGGGCTGGAGGCTACACCTTC
>TRBJ1-2|NA|TRBD1|TRBV29-1
CSSPRQGTQTNYGYTF
TGCAGCAGTCCCCGACAGGGTACCCAGACTAACTATGGCTACACCTTC
>TRBJ1-4|NA|NA|TRBV2
CASGREVGEKLFF
TGTGCCAGCGGGAGGGAGGTTGGTGAAAAACTGTTTTTT
>TRBJ1-1|many|NA|TRBV24-1
CATKGSGIYPEAFF
TGTGCCACCAAGGGATCGGGCATCTACCCTGAAGCTTTCTTT
>TRBJ2-6|few|NA|TRBV3-1
CASSPRVTTISGANVLTF
TGTGCCAGCAGCCCCCGGGTGACGACCATCTCTGGGGCCAACGTCCTGACTTTC
>TRBJ1-5|NA|TRBD1|TRBV2
CASSLGTTGDQPQHF
TGTGCCAGCAGTCTGGGCACCACAGGGGATCAGCCCCAGCATTTT
>TRBJ1-1|many|NA|TRBV13
CASSLNRGGNEAFF
TGTGCCAGCAGCTTAAACCGGGGAGGTAATGAAGCTTTCTTT
>TRBJ1-2|NA|NA|TRBV7-9
CASNQGLNYGYTF
TGTGCCAGCAACCAGGGCCTCAACTATGGCTACACCTTC
>TRBJ1-3|NA|NA|TRBV29-1
CSRVGSGNTIYF
TGCAGTCGAGTCGGTTCTGGAAACACCATATATTTT
>TRBJ1-2|NA|NA|TRBV29-1
CSVEAGADYGYTF
TGCAGCGTTGAGGCAGGGGCCGACTATGGCTACACCTTC
>TRBJ2-1|NA|TRBD2|TRBV7-9
CASSFLAGAVWAYNEQFF
TGTGCCAGCAGCTTTCTAGCGGGAGCCGTCTGGGCCTACAATGAGCAGTTCTTC
>TRBJ2-7|once|TRBD2|TRBV7-6
CASSLEGLAGTEQYF
TGTGCCAGCAGCTTAGAGGGACTAGCGGGAACTGAGCAGTACTTC
>TRBJ1-1|NA|NA|TRBV10-3
CAISDAGSETEAFF
TGTGCCATCAGTGATGCGGGTTCAGAGACTGAAGCTTTCTTT
>TRBJ2-1|NA|TRBD2|TRBV10-3
CAISERGSFYEQFF
TGTGCCATCAGTGAGCGCGGGAGCTTCTATGAGCAGTTCTTC
>TRBJ2-5|few|NA|TRBV5-1
CASSFASGPQETQYF
TGCGCCAGCAGCTTCGCTTCCGGGCCCCAAGAGACCCAGTACTTC
>TRBJ2-7|many|NA|TRBV25-1
CASSATDVYEQYF
TGTGCCAGCAGTGCTACAGACGTATACGAGCAGTACTTC